This T cell receptor (beta chain) was found in a study of spatial heterogeneity in lung cancer. As to time point: sample taken at primary tumor resection. Unsorted tumor, nontumor lung tissue or cryopreserved PBMC supplied the whole RNA. The germline V gene encodes CDR1 ENHRY and CDR2 SYGVKD. The germline V and J ends were trimmed by 6 bases and 5 bases, with 17 bases remaining between them. This CDR3 contains 15 residues. Each CDR3 protein is one row after TCRdb ran MiXCR on the 5' RACE reads. The sample holds over 75,000 distinct CDR3 sequences, 15% to 25% seen once. This clonotype was detected a few times.

The sequence derives from a male donor with early-stage non-small cell lung cancer. V and J are TRBV10-3 and TRBJ2-1, with D perhaps TRBD1 or TRBD2 (6 bases each). The sequenced sample was PBMCs, obtained at surgery. The CDR3 DNA is TGTGCCATCAGCTCTAGGGGGGAACGGGACAATGAGCAGTTCTTC. This encodes CAISSRGERDNEQFF.